These T cell receptor beta chains were read from a single sample in a study of blood T cells in healthy people across ages. TCRdb redid the calling of the 5' RACE reads with MiXCR, one entry per CDR3 protein. In the table there are about 380,000 distinct CDR3 sequences, over 45% of which are singletons. The sample taken for sequencing was blood. These receptors came from a man between 60 and 70 years old in good health. Each CDR3 is given with its conserved first and last residue. The D gene is left open where the match is weak. Size tells how often a clone was seen (once, few, many) or the class of an expanded clone, and some rows leave it out.

j_call cdr3_length v_call d_call clone_size cdr3_nt cdr3_aa
TRBJ2-1 15 TRBV27 . . TGTGCCAGCAGTTTGGCGACAGGCCTCTACAATGAGCAGTTCTTC CASSLATGLYNEQFF
TRBJ2-4 16 TRBV24-1 TRBD1 . TGTGCCACCAGTGACCCGGGACAGGGTGCCAAAAACATTCAGTACTTC CATSDPGQGAKNIQYF
TRBJ1-4 16 TRBV4-1 . . TGCGCCAGCAGCCAAGGGGTCGGAGGGGATGGCGAAAAACTGTTTTTT CASSQGVGGDGEKLFF
TRBJ1-2 15 TRBV29-1 TRBD1 few TGCAGCGTTGAGGCACGGGACAGCCAGTTCTATGGCTACACCTTC CSVEARDSQFYGYTF
TRBJ1-1 13 TRBV7-2 . . TGTGCCAGCAGCCGCCGAATGAACACTGAAGCTTTCTTT CASSRRMNTEAFF
TRBJ2-3 12 TRBV30 TRBD1 . TGTGCTCAGGGCAGGGGGTTACAGACGCAGTATTTT CAQGRGLQTQYF
TRBJ2-5 13 TRBV25-1 . . TGTGCCAGCAGTGGCGGGGGCCTTGTCGCCCAGTACTTC CASSGGGLVAQYF
TRBJ2-7 15 TRBV20-1 . . TGCAGTGCTAGAGATAACCAGGACCGCTCCTACGAGCAGTACTTC CSARDNQDRSYEQYF
TRBJ1-2 14 TRBV5-1 . . TGCGCCAGCAGCCGGGACGGAGATGCCTATGGCTACACCTTC CASSRDGDAYGYTF
TRBJ2-1 14 TRBV5-6 . . TGTGCCAGCAGCTTCCAACTAGGGCACAATGAGCAGTTCTTC CASSFQLGHNEQFF
TRBJ2-7 13 TRBV5-5 . . TGTGCCAGCAGCCGGACAGCGGACTACGAGCAGTACTTC CASSRTADYEQYF